This entry describes one T cell receptor (beta chain). Antigen unknown. This sample is part of a study of OX40 agonist ivuxolimab in advanced cancers. For the study at large: A diagnosis of hepatocellular carcinoma, melanoma, renal cell or head and neck cancer was present in dose-escalation patients.

Some clones are missing from TCRdb's copy, which holds only in-frame ones; the method was immunoSEQ multiplex PCR. The repertoire holds 30,000 or so clones, with about 87% as singletons. V lost 3 bases and J lost 5; bases outside the gene matches: 11. The CDR3 contains 16 residues. CDR1 is WSHSY and CDR2 is SAAADI in the germline V gene. Study conclusions and caveats: Among some nonresponders, normalized T-cell clonal expansion was also low.

This receptor was obtained from an adult with an advanced solid tumor such as melanoma, head and neck, liver or kidney cancer. The chain uses TRBV10-2 and TRBJ2-5, with 8 positions matching TRBD2. The sample was CD4+ or CD8+ T cells sorted from blood, taken in a trial of the OX40 agonist ivuxolimab. The CDR3 spells CASSDPGLAGRETQYF. CDR3 DNA: TGCGCCAGCAGTGACCCAGGGCTAGCGGGTAGGGAGACCCAGTACTTC.